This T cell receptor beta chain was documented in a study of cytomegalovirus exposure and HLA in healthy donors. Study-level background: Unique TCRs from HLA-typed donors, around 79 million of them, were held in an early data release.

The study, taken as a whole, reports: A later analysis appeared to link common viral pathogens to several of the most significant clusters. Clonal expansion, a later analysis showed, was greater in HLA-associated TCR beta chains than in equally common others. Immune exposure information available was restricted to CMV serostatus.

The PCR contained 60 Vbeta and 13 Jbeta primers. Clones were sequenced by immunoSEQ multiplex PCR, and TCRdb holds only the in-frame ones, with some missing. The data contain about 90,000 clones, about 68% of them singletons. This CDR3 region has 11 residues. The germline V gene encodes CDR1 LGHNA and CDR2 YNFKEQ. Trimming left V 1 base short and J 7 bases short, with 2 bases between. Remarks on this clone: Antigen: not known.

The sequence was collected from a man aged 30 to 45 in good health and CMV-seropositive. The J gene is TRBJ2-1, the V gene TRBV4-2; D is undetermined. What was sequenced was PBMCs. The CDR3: CASSQANEQFF. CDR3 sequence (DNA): TGTGCCAGCAGCCAAGCGAATGAGCAGTTCTTC.